Listed below are T cell receptor beta chains from one sample, sequenced in a study of CD8+CD57+ T cells in acquired aplastic anemia. TCRdb re-called the reads with MiXCR, one entry per CDR3 protein. Of a few hundred thousand distinct CDR3 sequences detected, about two thirds appear once; the ten largest clones hold under 5%. The sequenced sample consisted of sorted CD4+, CD8+, or CD8+CD57+ T cells (not recorded which) from PBMCs. These receptors all stem from a human donor in good health, serving as a control. CDR3s include the opening cysteine and the closing phenylalanine or tryptophan. The D gene is left open where the match is weak. Size is omitted from some rows. Given values are once, few, many or a class for expanded clones.

abundance,v_gene,j_gene,d_gene,CDR3nt,CDR3aa
-,TRBV5-4,TRBJ1-6,TRBD1,TGTGCCAGCAGCGCCGGGACAGGACCGAATAATTCACCCCTCCACTTT,CASSAGTGPNNSPLHF
once,TRBV5-5,TRBJ2-7,TRBD1,TGTGCCAGCGGCTTAGGACAGGACTCCTACGAGCAGTACTTC,CASGLGQDSYEQYF
many,TRBV10-1,TRBJ1-2,-,TGCGCCAGCAGTGAGTCCAGGGCTGGTGGCTACACCTTC,CASSESRAGGYTF
-,TRBV7-2,TRBJ1-6,-,TGTGCCAGCAGCTTAGCGGGAGGGGGAGCCTACGAGCAGTTT,CASSLAGGGAYEQF
-,TRBV3-1,TRBJ2-2,-,TGTGCCAGCAGCCCAGGACTTCGTTTGGGGGAGCTGTTTTTT,CASSPGLRLGELFF
-,TRBV7-7,TRBJ1-5,-,TGTGCCAGCAGTACCTGGCCCGGACATCTACAAGCATTT,CASSTWPGHLQAF
-,TRBV5-1,TRBJ1-2,-,TGTGCCAGCAGCTTGAGGACGGGTCACTATGGCTACACCTTC,CASSLRTGHYGYTF
-,TRBV5-1,TRBJ1-5,-,TGTGCCAGCAGTGGGAGGGTAGGGAGTCAGCCCCAGCATTTT,CASSGRVGSQPQHF
-,TRBV15,TRBJ1-6,-,TGTGCCAGCAGCAGGGGACACAGTTATTACGCCCTCTACTTT,CASSRGHSYYALYF
-,TRBV9,TRBJ2-1,-,TGTGCCAGCAGTGACAACGGCGGGGTGGCAAATGGTGAGCAGTTCTTC,CASSDNGGVANGEQFF
-,TRBV20-1,TRBJ1-1,-,TGCAGTGCTAGAGATAAGAGAAAAGCTTTCTTT,CSARDKRKAFF
-,TRBV12-3/TRBV12-4,TRBJ2-7,-,TGTGCCAGCAGTTACAGTTGGGGCTACGAGCAGTACTTC,CASSYSWGYEQYF
-,TRBV3-1,TRBJ1-1,TRBD1,TGTGCCAGCAGCCAAGTACAAACAGGGGCGGAAGCTTTCTTT,CASSQVQTGAEAFF
-,TRBV2,TRBJ2-2,TRBD1,TGTGCCAGCAGTGGGACAGGGGTAACCGGGGAGCTGTTTTTT,CASSGTGVTGELFF
-,TRBV2,TRBJ2-7,-,TGTGCCCGGGGGAGCGAGGGCAGTAACGAGCAGTACTTC,CARGSEGSNEQYF
-,TRBV7-2,TRBJ2-7,-,-,CASSRVNYEQYFW
-,TRBV25-1,TRBJ1-6,-,TGTGCCAGCAGTGGGGGGGGGTTGCCTTCACCCCTCCACTTT,CASSGGGLPSPLHF
-,TRBV5-1,TRBJ1-3,-,TGCGCCAGCAGCGGACGGGAGAACACCGCCATATATTTT,CASSGRENTAIYF
-,TRBV7-2,TRBJ1-5,-,TGTGCCAGCAGCATTTTTGAGGGAGGGGAGACGAATCAGCCCCAGCATTTT,CASSIFEGGETNQPQHF
-,TRBV2,TRBJ2-1,-,TGTGCCAGCAGTGGGGTAGGGGACAATGAGCAGTTCTTC,CASSGVGDNEQFF
-,TRBV20-1,TRBJ1-4,-,TGCAGTGCCGCTGGGTGGGGTCTGGGGAAACTGTTTTTT,CSAAGWGLGKLFF
few,TRBV25-1,TRBJ2-1,-,TGTGCCAGCAACCACCCTCCCTCCACTAGCCCGGGTGCCAATGAGCAGTTCTTC,CASNHPPSTSPGANEQFF
-,TRBV7-9,TRBJ1-6,-,TGTGCCAGCAGCGTAGGCGGGGGAAGTCGTAATTCACCCCTCCACTTT,CASSVGGGSRNSPLHF
few,TRBV7-6,TRBJ2-1,TRBD2,TGTGCCAGCAGATTAGCGGGGGGGCGAAATGAGCAGTTCTTC,CASRLAGGRNEQFF
-,TRBV7-9,TRBJ1-6,TRBD1,TGTGCCTGGAGTTTTGAGGGGGCGACGGCACAAGCTTACTTT,CAWSFEGATAQAYF
many,TRBV5-4,TRBJ1-2,TRBD1,TGTGCCAGCAGCTTGGTTGCAGGGGGCGACTATGGCTACACCTTC,CASSLVAGGDYGYTF
many,TRBV10-3,TRBJ2-2,TRBD1,TGTGCCTCAGGGGACAGGAACACCGGGGAGCTGTTTTTT,CASGDRNTGELFF
-,TRBV12-3/TRBV12-4,TRBJ1-3,-,TGTGCCAGCTCTTCAGCCGGGGGATCCTATGGAAACACCATATATTTT,CASSSAGGSYGNTIYF
-,TRBV5-5,TRBJ1-2,-,TGTGCCAGCAGCATCAGGCAGGGGATCTATGGCTACACCTTC,CASSIRQGIYGYTF
-,TRBV9,TRBJ1-6,-,TGTGCCAGCAGCAGGGGAGGGGCTGTGGCTTCCGTCCTCCACTTT,CASSRGGAVASVLHF
few,TRBV6-1,TRBJ2-1,-,TGTGCCAGCACCCTACTTGGCAATGAGCAGTTCTTC,CASTLLGNEQFF
many,TRBV20-1,TRBJ2-5,TRBD2,TGCAGTGCTAGTCCGACTAGCGGGCAAGAGACCCAGTACTTC,CSASPTSGQETQYF